This T cell receptor beta chain comes out of a study of cytomegalovirus exposure and HLA in healthy donors. PCR used 60 Vbeta primers and 13 Jbeta primers. Data came from immunoSEQ multiplex PCR; TCRdb stores just in-frame clones and leaves some out. This sample carries about 130,000 clones, about three quarters of them seen once, and the ten largest clones take approximately 3.5%. In the case of this clone: Its target is not known.

Study-level points and caveats: Reported findings show TCR beta sequences accurately forecast HLA-A and HLA-B alleles in most subjects.

V lost 10 bases to trimming and J lost 5 bases, with 14 bases between them. This CDR3 has 12 amino acids. The germline gives CDR1 MDHEN, CDR2 SYDVKM. This TCR was recovered from a man younger than 40 in good health and CMV-seronegative. Sequenced sample: PBMCs. The gene calls are TRBV28 and TRBJ1-1; D gene uncertain. As DNA, the CDR3 is TGTGCCACCTCAAAGAGGGTTACTGAAGCTTTCTTT. This codes for CATSKRVTEAFF.